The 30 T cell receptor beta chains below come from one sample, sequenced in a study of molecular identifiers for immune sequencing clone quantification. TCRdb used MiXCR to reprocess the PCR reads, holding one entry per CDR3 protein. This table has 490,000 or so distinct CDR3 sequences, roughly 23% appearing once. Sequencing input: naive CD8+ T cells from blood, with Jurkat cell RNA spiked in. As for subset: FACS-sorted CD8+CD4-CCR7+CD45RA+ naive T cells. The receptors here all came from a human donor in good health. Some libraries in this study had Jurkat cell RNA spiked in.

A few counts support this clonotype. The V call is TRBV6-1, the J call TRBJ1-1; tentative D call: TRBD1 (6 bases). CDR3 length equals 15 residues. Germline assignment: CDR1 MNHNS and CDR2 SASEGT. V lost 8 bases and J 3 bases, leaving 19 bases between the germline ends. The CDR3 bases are TGTGCCAGCGAGACGGGGGCGGCAGCGCACACTGAAGCTTTCTTT. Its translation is CASETGAAAHTEAFF.

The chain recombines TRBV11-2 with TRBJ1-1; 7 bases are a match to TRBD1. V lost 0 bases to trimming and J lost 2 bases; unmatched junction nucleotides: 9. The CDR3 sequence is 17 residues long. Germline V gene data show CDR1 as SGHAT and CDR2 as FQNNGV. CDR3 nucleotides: TGTGCCAGCAGCTTAGACAACAGGGGACCCATTAACACTGAAGCTTTCTTT. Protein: CASSLDNRGPINTEAFF.

The CDR3 nucleotides read TGTGCCTGGAGTGTAACGGTCGAGACCCAGTACTTC. It is translated as CAWSVTVETQYF. The chain uses TRBV30 and TRBJ2-5; no reliable D call. V was shortened by 0 bases and J by 5 bases, with 7 bases between the two germline ends. This CDR3 has 12 residues. Germline-derived CDR1 and CDR2 are GTSNPN and SVGIG (reference sequence).

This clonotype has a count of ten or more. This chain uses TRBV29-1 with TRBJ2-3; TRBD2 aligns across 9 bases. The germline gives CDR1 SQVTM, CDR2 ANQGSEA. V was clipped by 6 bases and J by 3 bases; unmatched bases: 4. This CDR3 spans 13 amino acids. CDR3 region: CSVSSGTTDTQYF. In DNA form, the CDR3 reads TGCAGCGTGTCTAGCGGGACAACAGATACGCAGTATTTT.

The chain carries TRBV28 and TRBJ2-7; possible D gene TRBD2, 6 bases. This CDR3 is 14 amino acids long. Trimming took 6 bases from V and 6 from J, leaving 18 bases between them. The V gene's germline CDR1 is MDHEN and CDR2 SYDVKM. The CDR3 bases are TGTGCCAGCAGACCAGGGAGGAAAAGGGGCGAGCAGTACTTC. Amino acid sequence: CASRPGRKRGEQYF.

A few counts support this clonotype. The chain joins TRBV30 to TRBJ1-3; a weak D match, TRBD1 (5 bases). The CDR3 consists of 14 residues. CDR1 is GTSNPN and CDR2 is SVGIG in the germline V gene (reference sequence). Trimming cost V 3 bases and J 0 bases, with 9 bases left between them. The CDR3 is CAWSGALSGNTIYF. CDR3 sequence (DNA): TGTGCCTGGAGCGGGGCCCTCTCTGGAAACACCATATATTTT.

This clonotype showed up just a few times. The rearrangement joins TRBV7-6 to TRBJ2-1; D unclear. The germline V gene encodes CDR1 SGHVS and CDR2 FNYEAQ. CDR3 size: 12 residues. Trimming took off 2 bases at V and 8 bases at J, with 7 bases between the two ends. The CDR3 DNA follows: TGTGCCAGCAGCTTATTAATGGATGAGCAGTTCTTC. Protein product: CASSLLMDEQFF. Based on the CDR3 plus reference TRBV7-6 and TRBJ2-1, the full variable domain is GAGVSQSPRYKVTKRGQDVALRCDPISGHVSLYWYRQALGQGPEFLTYFNYEAQQDKSGLPNDRFSAERPEGSISTLTIQRTEQRDSAMYRCASSLLMDEQFFGPGTRLTVL.

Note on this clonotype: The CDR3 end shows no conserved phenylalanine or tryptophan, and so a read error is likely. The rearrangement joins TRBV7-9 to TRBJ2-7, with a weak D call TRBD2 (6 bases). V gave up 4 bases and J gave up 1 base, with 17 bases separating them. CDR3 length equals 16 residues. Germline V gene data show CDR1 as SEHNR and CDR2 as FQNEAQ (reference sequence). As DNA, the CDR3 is TGTGCCAGCAGCTCCTACACTATGGGACTTTCCTACGAGCAGTACTAC. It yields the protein CASSSYTMGLSYEQYY.

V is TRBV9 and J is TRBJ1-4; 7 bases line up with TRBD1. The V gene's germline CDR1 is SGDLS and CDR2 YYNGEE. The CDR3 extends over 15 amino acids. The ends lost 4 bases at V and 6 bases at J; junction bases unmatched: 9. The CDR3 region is CASSTTGAGDEKLFF. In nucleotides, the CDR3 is TGTGCCAGCAGCACCACAGGGGCCGGGGATGAAAAACTGTTTTTT.

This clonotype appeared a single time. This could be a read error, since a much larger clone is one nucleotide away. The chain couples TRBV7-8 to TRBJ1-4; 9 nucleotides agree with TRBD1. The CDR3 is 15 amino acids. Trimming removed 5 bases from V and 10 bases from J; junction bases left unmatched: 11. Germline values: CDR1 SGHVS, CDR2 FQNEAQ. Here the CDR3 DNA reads TGTGCCAGCAGCCCGGGGACAGGGTTTAACGTAAAACTGTTTTTT. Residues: CASSPGTGFNVKLFF.

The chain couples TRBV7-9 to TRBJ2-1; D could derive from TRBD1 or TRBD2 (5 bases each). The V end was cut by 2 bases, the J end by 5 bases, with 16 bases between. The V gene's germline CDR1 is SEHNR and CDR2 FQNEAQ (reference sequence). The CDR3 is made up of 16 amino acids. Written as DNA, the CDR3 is TGTGCCAGCAGCTTATCGAGAGGGCAGGGTGACAATGAGCAGTTCTTC. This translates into CASSLSRGQGDNEQFF.

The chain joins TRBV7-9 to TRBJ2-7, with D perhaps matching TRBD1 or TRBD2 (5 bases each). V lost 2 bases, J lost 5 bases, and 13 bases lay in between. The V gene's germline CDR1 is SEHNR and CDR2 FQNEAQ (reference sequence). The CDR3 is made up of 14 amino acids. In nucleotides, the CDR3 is TGTGCCAGCAGCTTATCAGGGAGTGCCCACGAGCAGTACTTC. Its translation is CASSLSGSAHEQYF.

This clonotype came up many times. DNA of the CDR3: TGTGCCAGCAGTTACGATAGGACGTACACTGAAGCTTTCTTT. Translation: CASSYDRTYTEAFF. The chain recombines TRBV28 with TRBJ1-1; unclear D gene. V gave up 4 bases and J gave up 3 bases, with 12 bases separating them. Germline V lookup: CDR1 MDHEN, CDR2 SYDVKM. The length of the CDR3 is 14 residues.

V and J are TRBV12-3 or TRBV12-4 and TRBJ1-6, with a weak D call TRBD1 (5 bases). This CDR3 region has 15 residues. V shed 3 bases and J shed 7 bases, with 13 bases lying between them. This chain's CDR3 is CASSFRGPRNSPLHF. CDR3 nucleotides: TGTGCCAGCAGTTTCCGGGGCCCCAGGAATTCACCCCTCCACTTT.

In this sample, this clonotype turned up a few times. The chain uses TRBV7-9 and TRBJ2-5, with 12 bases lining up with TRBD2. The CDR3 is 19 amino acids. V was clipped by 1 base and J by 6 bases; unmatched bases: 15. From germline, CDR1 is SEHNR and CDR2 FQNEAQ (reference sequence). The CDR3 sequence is CASSLDPTLAGGHRKTQYF. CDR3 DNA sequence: TGTGCCAGCAGCTTAGACCCCACCCTAGCGGGGGGGCATAGAAAGACCCAGTACTTC.

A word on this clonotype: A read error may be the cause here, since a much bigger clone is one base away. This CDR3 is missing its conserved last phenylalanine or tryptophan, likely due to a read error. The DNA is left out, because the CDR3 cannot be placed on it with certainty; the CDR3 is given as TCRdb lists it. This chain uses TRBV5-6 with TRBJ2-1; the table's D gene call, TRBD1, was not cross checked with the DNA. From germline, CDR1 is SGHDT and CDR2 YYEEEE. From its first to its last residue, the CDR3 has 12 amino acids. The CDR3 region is CASSLPGQLVFL.

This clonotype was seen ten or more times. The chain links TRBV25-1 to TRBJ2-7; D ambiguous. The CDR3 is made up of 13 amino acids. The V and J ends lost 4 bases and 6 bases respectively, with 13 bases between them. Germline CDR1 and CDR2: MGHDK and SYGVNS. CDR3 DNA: TGTGCCAGCAGTGCCGGGTCCTCTTCCGAGCAGTACTTC. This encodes CASSAGSSSEQYF.

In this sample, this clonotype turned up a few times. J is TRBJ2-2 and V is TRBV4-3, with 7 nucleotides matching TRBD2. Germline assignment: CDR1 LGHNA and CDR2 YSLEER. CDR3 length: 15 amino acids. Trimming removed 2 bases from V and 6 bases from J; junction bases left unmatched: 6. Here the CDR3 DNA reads TGCGCCAGCAGCCAATGGGGACGGGAGGCCGGGGAGCTGTTTTTT. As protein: CASSQWGREAGELFF.

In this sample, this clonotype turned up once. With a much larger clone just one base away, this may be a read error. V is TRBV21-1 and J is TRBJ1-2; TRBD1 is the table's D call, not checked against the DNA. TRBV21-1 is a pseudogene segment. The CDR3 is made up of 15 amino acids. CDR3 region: CASSFTPGHTYGYTF. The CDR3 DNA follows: TGTGCCAGCAGCTTTACGCCGGGACACACCTATGGCTACACCTTC.

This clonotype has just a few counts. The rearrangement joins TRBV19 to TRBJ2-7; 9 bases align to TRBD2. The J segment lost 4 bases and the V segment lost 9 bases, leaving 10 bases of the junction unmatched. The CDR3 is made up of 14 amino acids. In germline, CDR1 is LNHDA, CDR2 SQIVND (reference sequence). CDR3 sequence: CASSSGLARYEQYF. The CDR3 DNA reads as TGTGCCAGCAGTTCGGGACTAGCTAGGTACGAGCAGTACTTC.

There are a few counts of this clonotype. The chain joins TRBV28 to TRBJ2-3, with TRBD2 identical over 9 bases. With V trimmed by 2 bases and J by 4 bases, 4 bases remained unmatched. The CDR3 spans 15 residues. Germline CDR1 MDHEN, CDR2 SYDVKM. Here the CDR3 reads CASSLDSGSSDTQYF. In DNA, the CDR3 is TGTGCCAGCAGTTTAGATAGCGGGAGTTCAGATACGCAGTATTTT.

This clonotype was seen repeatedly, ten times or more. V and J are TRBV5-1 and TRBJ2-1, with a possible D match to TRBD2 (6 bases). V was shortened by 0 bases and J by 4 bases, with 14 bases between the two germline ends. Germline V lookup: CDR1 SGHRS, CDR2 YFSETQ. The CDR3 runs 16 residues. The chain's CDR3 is CASSLGRGLPYNEQFF. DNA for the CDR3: TGCGCCAGCAGCTTGGGTCGGGGACTCCCATACAATGAGCAGTTCTTC.

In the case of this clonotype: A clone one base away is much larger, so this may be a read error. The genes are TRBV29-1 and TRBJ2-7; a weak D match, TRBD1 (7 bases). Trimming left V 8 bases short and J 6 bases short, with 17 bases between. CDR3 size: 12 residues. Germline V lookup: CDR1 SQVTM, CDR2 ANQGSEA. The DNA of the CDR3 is TGCAGCTCCCGAACCCAGGGGGGCGAGCAGTACGTC. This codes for CSSRTQGGEQYV.

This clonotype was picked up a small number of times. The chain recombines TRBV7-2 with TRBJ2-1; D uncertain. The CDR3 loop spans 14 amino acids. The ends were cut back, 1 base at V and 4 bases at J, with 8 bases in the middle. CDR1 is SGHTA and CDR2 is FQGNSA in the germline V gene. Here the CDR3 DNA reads TGTGCCAGCAGCTTAGGGCGCCAATACAATGAGCAGTTCTTC. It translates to CASSLGRQYNEQFF.

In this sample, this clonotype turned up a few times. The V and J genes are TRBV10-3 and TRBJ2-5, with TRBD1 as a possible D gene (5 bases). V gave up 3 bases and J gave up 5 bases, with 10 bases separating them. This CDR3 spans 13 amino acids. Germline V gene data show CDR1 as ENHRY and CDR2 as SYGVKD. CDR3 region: CAISEKGWETQYF. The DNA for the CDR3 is TGTGCCATCAGTGAAAAGGGGTGGGAGACCCAGTACTTC.

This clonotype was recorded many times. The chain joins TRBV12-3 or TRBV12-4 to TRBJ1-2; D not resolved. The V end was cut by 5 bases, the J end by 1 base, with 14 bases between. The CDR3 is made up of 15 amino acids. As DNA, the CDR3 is TGTGCCAGCAGTCCCGCCCCTTCGGATAACTATGGCTACACCTTC. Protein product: CASSPAPSDNYGYTF.

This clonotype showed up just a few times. CDR3 in amino acids: CASSFDAGGAYEQYF. The CDR3 bases are TGTGCCAGCAGCTTTGATGCGGGAGGGGCCTACGAGCAGTACTTC. The chain links TRBV11-2 to TRBJ2-7, with TRBD2 matching over 9 bases. V dropped 3 bases and J dropped 2; count of bases not matched to a gene: 5. The CDR3 spans 15 residues. Germline V lookup: CDR1 SGHAT, CDR2 FQNNGV.

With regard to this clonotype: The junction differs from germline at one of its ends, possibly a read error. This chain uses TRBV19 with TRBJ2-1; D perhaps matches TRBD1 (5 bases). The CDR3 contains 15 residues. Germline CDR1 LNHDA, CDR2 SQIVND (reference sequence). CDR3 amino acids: CASSIGQGSYDEQFF. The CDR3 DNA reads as TGTGCCAGTAGTATCGGGCAGGGCTCCTACGATGAGCAGTTCTTC. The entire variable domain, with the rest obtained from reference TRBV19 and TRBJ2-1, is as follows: DGGITQSPKYLFRKEGQNVTLSCEQNLNHDAMYWYRQDPGQGLRLIYYSQIVNDFQKGDIAEGYSVSREKKESFPLTVTSAQKNPTAFYLCASSIGQGSYDEQFFGPGTRLTVL.

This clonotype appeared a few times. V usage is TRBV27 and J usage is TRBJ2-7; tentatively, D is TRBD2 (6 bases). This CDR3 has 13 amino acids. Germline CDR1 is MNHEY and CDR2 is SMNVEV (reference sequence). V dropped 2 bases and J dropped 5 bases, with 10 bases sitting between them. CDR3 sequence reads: CASSLRGTHEQYF. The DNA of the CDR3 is TGTGCCAGCAGTTTACGGGGGACCCACGAGCAGTACTTC.

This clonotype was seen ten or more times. The CDR3 region is CASSGPGQVAGTEAFF. In DNA, the CDR3 is TGTGCCAGCAGTGGACCCGGACAGGTAGCAGGGACTGAAGCTTTCTTT. The chain recombines TRBV6-1 with TRBJ1-1, with 7 bases fitting TRBD1. The germline CDR1 and CDR2 sequences are MNHNS and SASEGT. Trimming took 4 bases from V and 5 from J; bases not matched to a gene: 13. The CDR3 covers 16 residues.